This T cell receptor (beta chain) was sequenced during a study of blood T cell repertoires in COVID-19. Study details: The study drew acute and convalescent COVID-19 samples from the United States, Italy and Spain. PBMCs, B-cell-depleted T cells, or T cells were the source of the cDNA or gDNA that made up the material.

Seattle's enrolled individuals joined amid active infection and were then monitored longitudinally. Some clones are missing from TCRdb's copy, which holds only in-frame ones; the method was immunoSEQ multiplex PCR. The sample holds roughly 390,000 clones; around 87% are singletons and the top ten take around 9.3%. CDR1 and CDR2 from the germline V gene are SGHRS and YFSETQ. This CDR3 is built from 12 residues. V lost 0 bases, J lost 4 bases, and 4 bases lay in between. The clonotype originates from a woman aged 30 to 39 with COVID-19, enrolled during active disease. Material: peripheral blood. The chain employs TRBV5-1 and TRBJ2-5, with D hard to call. CDR3 in amino acids: CASSLGRETQYF. For the CDR3, the DNA is TGCGCCAGCAGCTTGGGGAGAGAGACCCAGTACTTC.